Listed here are 13 T cell receptor beta chains from one sample, sequenced in a study of regulatory T cells in long-lasting Graves disease. As to time point: newly diagnosed GD, antithyroid drugs for less than 3 months. PBMC RNA was the source of the TCR library. Library construction for TCR beta used iRepertoire HTBI primers and Arm-PCR of CDR3 regions. TCRdb re-analysed the multiplex PCR reads in MiXCR, keeping a single row per CDR3 protein. Of more than 350,000 distinct CDR3 sequences in the sample, 15% were seen once. The same data also contributed to another study, on T cells in Graves' hyperthyroidism and ophthalmopathy.

Sequenced here: peripheral blood mononuclear cells (PBMCs), sampled at new diagnosis, from a patient treated with antithyroid drugs. The receptors stem from a woman in her 30s with Graves disease.

This clonotype was detected a few times. The chain recombines TRBV2 with TRBJ2-4; D gene unclear. V shed 1 base and J shed 1 base, with 8 bases lying between them. This CDR3 is built from 15 residues. Germline CDR1 reads SNHLY; CDR2 reads FYNNEI. The CDR3 nucleotides read TGTGCCAGCAGTGAAGATCAGGTGGCCAAAAACATTCAGTACTTC. Translating it yields CASSEDQVAKNIQYF.

The V gene is TRBV29-1, the J gene TRBJ2-7, with TRBD1 matching over 9 bases. Germline V CDR1 and CDR2: SQVTM, ANQGSEA. CDR3 length: 14 amino acids. Losses at the gene ends were 5 bases for V and 3 bases for J; bases not matched to a gene: 8. CDR3 nucleotide sequence: TGCAGCGTTTTACAGGGGGCGCGAAGCTACGAGCAGTACTTC. It specifies CSVLQGARSYEQYF.

This clonotype was observed a handful of times. One junction end does not reproduce the germline sequence, and a read error may be involved. The gene calls are TRBV27 and TRBJ2-1, with TRBD2 identical over 8 bases. The CDR3 loop spans 14 amino acids. CDR1 and CDR2 from the germline V gene are MNHEY and SMNVEV (reference sequence). CDR3 sequence (DNA): TGTGCCAGCATCAAAACGGGACTAGGGAATGGGCAGTTCTTC. Its protein is CASIKTGLGNGQFF.

This clonotype appeared many times. The CDR3: CASSFAGTSYNEQFF. CDR3 nucleotides: TGTGCCAGCAGTTTCGCGGGAACCTCCTACAATGAGCAGTTCTTC. The chain employs TRBV2 and TRBJ2-1; a weak D match, TRBD2 (6 bases). The CDR3 has 15 amino acids. Germline CDR1 SNHLY, CDR2 FYNNEI. Trimming shortened V by 5 bases and J by 0 bases, and 11 bases separated the two germline ends. The variable domain in full, completed from reference TRBV2 and TRBJ2-1, reads EPEVTQTPSHQVTQMGQEVILRCVPISNHLYFYWYRQILGQKVEFLVSFYNNEISEKSEIFDDQFSVERPDGSNFTLKIRSTKLEDSAMYFCASSFAGTSYNEQFFGPGTRLTVL.

The V call is TRBV7-2, the J call TRBJ2-3; D gene unclear. In germline, CDR1 is SGHTA, CDR2 FQGNSA. Between the trimmed V and J ends, which lost 4 bases and 1 base, there was a span of 12 bases. This CDR3 region has 15 residues. This CDR3 is CASSSPWVGTDTQYF. For the CDR3, the DNA is TGTGCCAGCAGCTCCCCTTGGGTGGGCACAGATACGCAGTATTTT.

The chain has TRBV4-1 and TRBJ2-1; 8 bases align to TRBD1. The CDR3 has 14 amino acids. CDR1 MGHRA and CDR2 YSYEKL come from the germline V gene. V was clipped by 3 bases and J by 9 bases; unmatched bases: 7. CDR3 sequence (DNA): TGCGCCAGCAGCCAGGCGACAGGGGCCGTTGAGCAGTTCTTC. Its translation is CASSQATGAVEQFF.

The rearrangement joins TRBV25-1 to TRBJ1-5; possible D gene TRBD1, 6 bases. Trimming shortened V by 4 bases and J by 6 bases, and 10 bases separated the two germline ends. The CDR3 consists of 13 residues. Germline V lookup: CDR1 MGHDK, CDR2 SYGVNS. CDR3 DNA: TGTGCCAGCAGTGGCCCAGGGGTTCAGCCCCAGCATTTT. This translates into CASSGPGVQPQHF.

This clonotype came up a few times. V and J are TRBV3-1 and TRBJ2-3; 9 nucleotides line up with TRBD2. This CDR3 contains 16 residues. V trimming: 1 base; J trimming: 4 bases; junction bases outside the gene matches: 6. Germline-derived CDR1 and CDR2 are LGHDT and YNNKEL (reference sequence). The CDR3 loop is CASSQAGAGGPDTQYF. DNA of the CDR3: TGTGCCAGCAGCCAAGCGGGGGCGGGAGGGCCAGATACGCAGTATTTT.

The chain combines TRBV12-5 with TRBJ2-7, with a weak D call TRBD2 (6 bases). From germline, CDR1 is LGHNT and CDR2 FRNRAP. V was trimmed by 5 bases and J by 3 bases, leaving 11 bases between them. This CDR3 spans 13 amino acids. Here the CDR3 DNA reads TGTGCTAGTGGTATGGGACTGGACTACGAGCAGTACTTC. Translation gives CASGMGLDYEQYF.

This clonotype was recorded a few times. DNA of the CDR3: TGTGCCAGTAGTATAGCAGCAGGGCTCAATGAGCAGTTCTTC. It yields the protein CASSIAAGLNEQFF. This chain links TRBV19 with TRBJ2-1; tentatively, D is TRBD1 (5 bases). The CDR3 loop spans 14 amino acids. Per the germline V gene, CDR1 is LNHDA and CDR2 is SQIVND (reference sequence). V dropped 1 base and J dropped 6 bases, with 10 bases sitting between them.

The rearrangement links TRBV28 to TRBJ2-2; 8 nucleotides align to TRBD1. In germline, CDR1 is MDHEN, CDR2 SYDVKM. After removal of 3 bases from V and 4 bases from J, the junction contained 4 bases not matched to a gene. The CDR3 length is 15 residues. The CDR3 loop is CASSFETGVTGELFF. In nucleotides, the CDR3 is TGTGCCAGCAGTTTCGAGACAGGGGTCACCGGGGAGCTGTTTTTT.

This chain connects TRBV28 to TRBJ1-1; maybe TRBD1 (5 bases). With 4 bases removed from V and 2 bases from J, the gap between germline ends came to 17 bases. The CDR3 contains 16 residues. Germline CDR1 MDHEN, CDR2 SYDVKM. The CDR3 protein is CASSSGTLLGNTEAFF. In DNA form, the CDR3 reads TGTGCCAGCAGTTCCGGGACTCTACTCGGAAACACTGAAGCTTTCTTT.

This clonotype has a count of ten or more. The chain is built from TRBV5-1 and TRBJ2-1; the match to TRBD2 covers 8 bases. CDR1 SGHRS and CDR2 YFSETQ come from the germline V gene. This CDR3 spans 14 amino acids. J gave up 0 bases and V 5 bases, and 1 base lay outside the gene matches. CDR3: CASRLAASYNEQFF. CDR3 bases: TGCGCCAGCAGACTAGCGGCCTCCTACAATGAGCAGTTCTTC.